This entry features one T cell receptor (beta chain) sequence. Its antigen remains unidentified. No base quality values were provided; no much bigger clone lies one nucleotide off. The entry originates in a study of T cell changes during pregnancy in multiple sclerosis (dated by TCRdb to between 2018 and 2020). About the full investigation: Changes in the T cell repertoire over the course of pregnancy were examined in this study in women with multiple sclerosis.

Library prep was done by the immunoSEQ multiplex PCR assay. Drawn from immuneACCESS, this table holds only the in-frame rearrangements with V and J called that TCRdb kept. Clones are partly lost; checked studies trace under half to an unresolved V gene and leave the rest unexplained. This sample has tens of thousands of clones in its table, and 90% to 95% of those were observed once. Together, the top ten hold 3.2% of the sample. CDR1 and CDR2 (MRHNA, SNTAGT) derive from the germline V gene. The CDR3 covers 14 residues, taking in both the cysteine and the phenylalanine. This entry keeps only the CDR3 DNA: 42 bases, framed from base 1. V and J are trimmed by 4 bases and 3 bases, and the gene matches miss 5 bases of the junction.

Here the sequenced sample was CD8+ T cells from peripheral blood mononuclear cells, taken in the second trimester of pregnancy. The clonotype was recovered from a female donor with multiple sclerosis, enrolled in a pregnancy study. The V and J genes are TRBV6-4 and TRBJ2-7; 8 bases in the junction line up with TRBD1. The DNA sequence is given as TGTGCCAGCAGTGCGGAGACAGGGGACTACGAGCAGTACTTC. Its amino acids are CASSAETGDYEQYF.